This is a list of T cell receptor beta chains from one sample in a study of blood T cell repertoires in COVID-19. The repertoire was sequenced with immunoSEQ multiplex PCR; TCRdb's copy has only in-frame clones and lacks some. The sample yields around 370,000 clones, around 90% seen once. Sequenced sample: PBMCs or T cells enriched from blood (not recorded which). All receptors derive from a woman younger than 35 who had recovered from COVID-19. Each CDR3 is given with its conserved first and last residue. The D gene is left open where the match is weak. Size is stated for part of the rows, as once, few or many counts, or as a class when the clone is expanded.

TRBV6-4,-,-,TRBJ2-3,TGTGCCAGCAGTGAGACAGGCACAGATACGCAGTATTTT,CASSETGTDTQYF
TRBV6-5,TRBD1,-,TRBJ2-7,TGTGCCAGCAGTAAACAGGGGGCGCGGAGCAGTACGTACTTC,CASSKQGARSSTYF
TRBV20-1,TRBD2,-,TRBJ2-3,TGCAGTGCTAGTATGGGGGGGGCAGATACGCAGTATTTT,CSASMGGADTQYF
TRBV5-6,-,-,TRBJ1-4,TGTGCCAGCAGCTTGGTTCGAGGGTCAACTAATGAAAAACTGTTTTTT,CASSLVRGSTNEKLFF
TRBV28,-,once,TRBJ1-5,TGTGCCAGCAGTAGAGGGACTGACAGCAATCAGCCCCAGCATTTT,CASSRGTDSNQPQHF
TRBV6-1,TRBD1,-,TRBJ1-2,TGTGCCAGCAGTGGAGGGACAGTCGAAGCTAACTATGGCTACACCTTC,CASSGGTVEANYGYTF
TRBV3-1/TRBV3-2,TRBD1,-,TRBJ1-1,TGTGCCAGCAGCCTTAGACAGGGTGGTGAAGCTTTCTTT,CASSLRQGGEAFF
TRBV4-2,-,-,TRBJ1-1,TGTGCCAGCAGCCAAGATCGGGCAGGGTCCACTGAAGCTTTCTTT,CASSQDRAGSTEAFF
TRBV3-1/TRBV3-2,TRBD1,once,TRBJ1-1,TGTGCCAGCAGCCACCAGGGACAGCCGAACACTGAAGCTTTCTTT,CASSHQGQPNTEAFF
TRBV13,-,-,TRBJ1-6,TGTGCCAGCAGCCGAGAATCACCCCTCCACTTT,CASSRESPLHF
TRBV7-6,-,-,TRBJ1-3,TGTGCCAGCAGCTCCCCGGGGACTGGAAACACCATATATTTT,CASSSPGTGNTIYF
TRBV19,-,-,TRBJ1-2,TGTGCCAGTAGGGAAACTGGACTTAACTATGGCTACACCTTC,CASRETGLNYGYTF
TRBV12-3/TRBV12-4,TRBD2,once,TRBJ2-6,TGTGCCAGCAGGGGGGGACTAAGAACGTCCTCGGCTTTC,CASRGGLRTSSAF
TRBV5-1,-,-,TRBJ2-7,TGCGCCAGCAGCTCCGCCTACGAGCAGTACTTC,CASSSAYEQYF
TRBV5-1,TRBD1,-,TRBJ1-1,TGCGCCAGCAGCAAAAAACAACAGGGGCCCACTGAAGCTTTCTTT,CASSKKQQGPTEAFF
TRBV5-1,-,-,TRBJ1-1,TGCGCCAGCAGGCCTCTCCGCTCTAGGAGCACTGAAGCTTTCTTT,CASRPLRSRSTEAFF
TRBV7-9,-,once,TRBJ1-2,TGTGCCAGCAGCTTGACCCTCTCAGGTCATCCCGATGGCTACACCTTC,CASSLTLSGHPDGYTF
TRBV5-4,-,-,TRBJ1-1,TGTGCCAGCAGCTTGGCCTCGGGGGACACTGAAGCTTTCTTT,CASSLASGDTEAFF
TRBV7-8,TRBD2,-,TRBJ2-5,TGTGCCAGCAGCTTACGGAGGCGGCGGGGGGTTGGAGAGACCCAGTACTTC,CASSLRRRRGVGETQYF
TRBV4-1,-,-,TRBJ1-1,TGCGCCAGCAGCCCTTTAATGAACACTGAAGCTTTCTTT,CASSPLMNTEAFF
TRBV29-1,-,-,TRBJ1-5,TGCAGCGCCGGGTGGCGCAATCAGCCCCAGCATTTT,CSAGWRNQPQHF
TRBV6-2/TRBV6-3,TRBD2,-,TRBJ2-5,TGTGCCAGCAGTTACTCCTTAACTAGCGGAGCAAGAGAGACCCAGTACTTC,CASSYSLTSGARETQYF
TRBV6-1,-,-,TRBJ2-3,TGTGCCAGCAGTGATAGGGGGACCGGTACGCAGTATTTT,CASSDRGTGTQYF
TRBV2,TRBD1,-,TRBJ1-3,TGTGCCAGCAGGAAAGAAAGGACAGGCGGCCGTGGAAACACCATATATTTT,CASRKERTGGRGNTIYF
TRBV5-6,TRBD1,-,TRBJ1-2,TGTGCCAGCAGCTTACTTGGACAGGAAGGGTATGGCTACACCTTC,CASSLLGQEGYGYTF
TRBV4-1,TRBD1,-,TRBJ1-2,TGCGCCAGCAGCCAATTGACAGGGGATCAAGATGGCTACACCTTC,CASSQLTGDQDGYTF
TRBV30,TRBD1,-,TRBJ1-2,TGTGCCTGGAGTGTACGGGGACAGGGTATCGGTGGCTACACCTTC,CAWSVRGQGIGGYTF
TRBV19,-,few,TRBJ1-2,TGTGCCAGTAGTATTCAGGGGAACTATGGCTACACCTTC,CASSIQGNYGYTF
TRBV5-1,TRBD1,-,TRBJ1-4,TGCGCCAGCAGCCTGTTAAGGGGGCGGAATGAAAAACTGTTTTTT,CASSLLRGRNEKLFF
TRBV5-4,TRBD2,-,TRBJ2-5,TGTGCCAGCAGCTTGGGATGGGGACTACAAGAGACCCAGTACTTC,CASSLGWGLQETQYF
TRBV6-5,-,once,TRBJ1-1,TGTGCCAGCAGCTCGCAGACTAACACTGAAGCTTTCTTT,CASSSQTNTEAFF
TRBV19,-,many,TRBJ1-5,TGTGCCAGTAGTATTCGTTCGGGTGAGCCCCAGCATTTT,CASSIRSGEPQHF
TRBV19,TRBD1,-,TRBJ2-3,TGTGCCAGTAGTATTAGTTCCCCGGGACAGGGGGCAGCAGATACGCAGTATTTT,CASSISSPGQGAADTQYF
TRBV9,-,-,TRBJ1-5,TGTGCCAGGAATGGGGGAGGGTGGCACCCTAGCAATCAGCCCCAGCATTTT,CARNGGGWHPSNQPQHF
TRBV19,-,-,TRBJ2-2,TGTGCCAGTAGTCCTCGGACTGTTCTTCAGACCGGGGAGCTGTTTTTT,CASSPRTVLQTGELFF
TRBV28,-,-,TRBJ1-3,TGTGCCAGCAGTTTACGGACAGCTGGAAACACCATATATTTT,CASSLRTAGNTIYF
TRBV21-1,-,-,TRBJ2-3,TGTGCCAGCAGCACCCGGGACAGGGTCCCAGATACGCAGTATTTT,CASSTRDRVPDTQYF
TRBV2,-,-,TRBJ1-5,TGTGCCAGCTCCGGGGATCATCAGCCCCAGCATTTT,CASSGDHQPQHF
TRBV7-2,TRBD1,-,TRBJ2-7,TGTGCCAGCAGCTTAGAAGGGACAGTCCCCCGGGGTGGGCAGTACTTC,CASSLEGTVPRGGQYF
TRBV11-2,-,-,TRBJ1-1,TGTGCCAGCAGCTTACTTCGGGGGAAAAACACTGAAGCTTTCTTT,CASSLLRGKNTEAFF
TRBV20-1,-,-,TRBJ2-4,TGCAGTGCCCGAGGGCAAAACATTCAGTACTTC,CSARGQNIQYF